This TCR beta chain was captured by sequencing in a study of T cells in localized non-small cell lung cancer. The CDR3 is made up of 14 amino acids. CDR1 is GTSNPN and CDR2 is SVGIG in the germline V gene (reference sequence). Trimming cost V 5 bases and J 3 bases; bases outside gene matches: 10. The assay was immunoSEQ multiplex PCR, and TCRdb's table has in-frame clones only and misses some. Of some 51,000 clones detected, 86% appear once; the ten largest clones hold 5.2%. The chain couples TRBV30 to TRBJ2-7; 7 bases map to TRBD1. The TCR sequence derives from a woman between 35 and 75 years old with stage I lung adenocarcinoma. Sequenced material: peripheral blood, taken before any cancer treatment. The CDR3 region has the DNA TGTGCCTGGGGGACCGGGACAGCGAACTACGAGCAGTACTTC. This gives the protein CAWGTGTANYEQYF.